This is a list of T cell receptor beta chains from one sample in a study of Graves' ophthalmopathy and Graves' hyperthyroidism. TCRdb independently ran MiXCR on the multiplex PCR reads; one entry per CDR3 protein. The sample consists of over a million distinct CDR3 sequences, 36% of them appearing once. Sequenced: peripheral blood or thyroid tissue (not recorded which). These receptors were obtained from an adult man with Graves' hyperthyroidism. Each CDR3 is given with its conserved first and last residue. The D gene is left open where the match is weak. Clone sizes are given selectively: once, few, many, or a class where the clone is expanded.

clone_size	v_call	d_call	j_call	cdr3_length	cdr3_aa	cdr3_nt
-	TRBV3-1	TRBD2	TRBJ2-7	15	CASSTRSSGSLEQYF	TGTGCCAGCAGCACCCGGTCTAGCGGGAGCTTAGAGCAGTACTTC
-	TRBV7-2	-	TRBJ1-1	13	CASTSTAFTEAFF	TGTGCCAGCACCTCGACAGCTTTCACTGAAGCTTTCTTT
many	TRBV29-1	-	TRBJ1-4	11	CSVGRNEKLFF	TGCAGCGTTGGAAGAAATGAAAAACTGTTTTTT
-	TRBV4-3	TRBD2	TRBJ2-7	13	CASSPLAGVGHYF	TGCGCCAGCAGCCCACTAGCGGGGGTAGGGCACTACTTC
many	TRBV7-2	TRBD2	TRBJ2-7	15	CASKSRASGPYEQYF	TGTGCCAGCAAATCCCGGGCTAGCGGCCCCTACGAGCAGTACTTC
many	TRBV5-1	-	TRBJ2-7	15	CASSLDGQGVHEQYF	TGCGCCAGCAGCTTGGACGGGCAGGGTGTCCACGAGCAGTACTTC
-	TRBV6-5	TRBD2	TRBJ2-7	12	CAARGTPYEQYF	TGTGCCGCGCGGGGGACTCCCTACGAGCAGTACTTC
-	TRBV6-5	-	TRBJ2-5	12	CVSSPIRRGKYF	TGTGTCAGCAGCCCCATAAGGCGGGGCAAGTACTTC
-	TRBV12-3/TRBV12-4	-	TRBJ1-1	16	CASLIRPGGKNTEAFF	TGTGCCAGCCTAATACGACCGGGGGGTAAGAACACTGAAGCTTTCTTT
-	TRBV9	TRBD1	TRBJ2-7	15	CASSVAQGDPYEQYF	TGTGCCAGCAGCGTAGCCCAGGGGGACCCCTACGAGCAGTACTTC
-	TRBV19	TRBD2	TRBJ2-2	15	CASPASGRITGELFF	TGTGCTAGCCCCGCTAGCGGGAGGATCACCGGGGAGCTGTTTTTT
-	TRBV7-9	TRBD2	TRBJ2-7	14	CASRSWAGADEQYF	TGTGCCAGCAGGAGCTGGGCGGGAGCGGACGAGCAGTACTTC
-	TRBV2	-	TRBJ2-2	14	CASSRTVNTGELFF	TGTGCCAGCAGTCGGACTGTAAACACCGGGGAGCTGTTTTTT
few	TRBV4-3	-	TRBJ2-7	14	CASSPSEGSYEQYF	TGCGCCAGCAGCCCGAGCGAGGGCTCCTACGAGCAGTACTTC
many	TRBV11-2	TRBD1	TRBJ1-5	14	CASSSTGGNQPQHF	TGTGCCAGCAGCTCGACAGGGGGTAATCAGCCCCAGCATTTT
-	TRBV10-3	TRBD2	TRBJ2-7	12	CAISDRTRNPYF	TGTGCCATCAGTGACAGGACTAGGAACCCCTACTTC
many	TRBV5-1	-	TRBJ2-5	11	CASSDLGTQYF	TGCGCCAGCAGCGACCTGGGGACCCAGTACTTC
many	TRBV4-3	-	TRBJ1-6	14	CASSQDMEGSPLHF	TGCGCCAGCAGCCAAGATATGGAGGGATCACCCCTCCACTTT
many	TRBV19	-	TRBJ1-5	15	CASSPGYPSNQPQHF	TGTGCCAGTAGCCCAGGATACCCTAGCAATCAGCCCCAGCATTTT
-	TRBV11-2	-	TRBJ2-7	15	CASSLQGSGAGEQYF	TGTGCCAGCAGCCTCCAAGGCTCGGGAGCCGGCGAGCAGTACTTC
-	TRBV7-9	-	TRBJ1-3	15	CASSSPQGAGNTIYF	TGTGCCAGCAGCAGTCCCCAGGGAGCTGGAAACACCATATATTTT
-	TRBV25-1	-	TRBJ2-5	16	CASSEYDEGMGETQYF	TGTGCCAGCAGTGAATATGATGAGGGTATGGGAGAGACCCAGTACTTC
once	TRBV4-1	TRBD1	TRBJ2-5	19	CASSQDYVGGQGPWETQYF	TGCGCCAGCAGCCAAGATTACGTAGGGGGCCAGGGCCCCTGGGAGACCCAGTACTTC
-	TRBV10-3	-	TRBJ1-1	14	CATTKDTTYTEAFF	TGTGCCACGACAAAGGACACTACCTACACTGAAGCTTTCTTT
many	TRBV5-1	-	TRBJ1-1	13	CASSSTPNTEAFF	TGTGCCAGCAGTTCGACTCCAAACACTGAAGCTTTCTTT
-	TRBV11-2	TRBD1	TRBJ2-7	13	CASSLTAGGAKYF	TGTGCCAGCAGCTTGACGGCAGGGGGCGCGAAGTACTTC
-	TRBV7-2	TRBD1	TRBJ2-5	15	CASSQRQGVEETQYF	TGCGCCAGCAGCCAGAGACAGGGTGTGGAAGAGACCCAGTACTTC
-	TRBV20-1	TRBD1	TRBJ1-1	14	CSAAKTGGGYEAFF	TGCAGTGCAGCTAAGACAGGGGGCGGGTACGAAGCTTTCTTT
many	TRBV10-3	-	TRBJ1-2	14	CATNPGVWVYGYTF	TGTGCCACGAATCCAGGGGTTTGGGTCTATGGCTACACCTTC
few	TRBV7-9	-	TRBJ2-5	14	CASSLVGFPETQYF	TGTGCCAGCAGCTTAGTAGGGTTCCCAGAGACCCAGTACTTC
few	TRBV11-2	-	TRBJ2-7	15	CASSQIGVGTYEQYF	TGTGCCAGCAGCCAAATCGGAGTCGGAACCTACGAGCAGTACTTC
many	TRBV3-1	-	TRBJ1-1	12	CASSPEGRGAFF	TGTGCCAGCAGCCCCGAGGGCCGGGGAGCTTTCTTT
many	TRBV10-2	-	TRBJ1-6	16	CASSDGVGFRNSPLHF	TGCGCCAGCAGTGACGGTGTGGGATTTCGTAATTCACCCCTCCACTTT
many	TRBV14	-	TRBJ1-1	12	CASSQEKEEAFF	TGTGCCAGCAGCCAAGAGAAAGAAGAAGCTTTCTTT
-	TRBV18	-	TRBJ1-1	15	CASSPTGNENTEAFF	TGTGCCAGCTCACCGACGGGGAACGAGAACACTGAAGCTTTCTTT
-	TRBV7-9	-	TRBJ2-7	12	CASTPGPGEQYF	TGTGCCAGCACTCCTGGACCTGGAGAGCAGTACTTC
few	TRBV6-5	-	TRBJ1-1	16	CASSEAPATVNTEAFF	TGTGCCAGCAGTGAAGCCCCTGCGACGGTGAACACTGAAGCTTTCTTT
many	TRBV5-1	-	TRBJ1-3	15	CASSEAGNPGNTIYF	TGCGCCAGCAGCGAAGCAGGGAACCCTGGAAACACCATATATTTT
many	TRBV12-3/TRBV12-4	-	TRBJ1-5	13	CASSLSFEKPQHF	TGTGCCAGCAGTTTAAGCTTCGAAAAGCCCCAGCATTTT
-	TRBV2	-	TRBJ2-5	16	CAITTSLAGARETQYF	TGTGCCATCACAACGAGCTTGGCAGGGGCACGGGAGACCCAGTACTTC
many	TRBV29-1	-	TRBJ1-1	12	CSVESGILEAFF	TGCAGCGTTGAGTCGGGGATTTTGGAAGCTTTCTTT